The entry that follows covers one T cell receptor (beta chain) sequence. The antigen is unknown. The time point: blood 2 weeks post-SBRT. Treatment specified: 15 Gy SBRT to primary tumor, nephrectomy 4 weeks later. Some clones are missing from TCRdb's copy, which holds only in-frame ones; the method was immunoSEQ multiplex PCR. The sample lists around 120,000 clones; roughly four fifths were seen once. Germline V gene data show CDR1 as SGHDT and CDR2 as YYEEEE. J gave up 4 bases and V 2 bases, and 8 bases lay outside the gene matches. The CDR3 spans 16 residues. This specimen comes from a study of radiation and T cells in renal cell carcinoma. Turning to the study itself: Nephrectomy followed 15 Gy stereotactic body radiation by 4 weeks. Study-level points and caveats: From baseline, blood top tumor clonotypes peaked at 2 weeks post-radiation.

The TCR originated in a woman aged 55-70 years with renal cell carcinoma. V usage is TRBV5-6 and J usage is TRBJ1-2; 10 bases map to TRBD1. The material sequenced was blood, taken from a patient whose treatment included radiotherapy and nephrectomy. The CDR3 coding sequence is TGTGCCAGCAGCTTTGGCCGGGACAGGGGTATCTATGGCTACACCTTC. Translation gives CASSFGRDRGIYGYTF.